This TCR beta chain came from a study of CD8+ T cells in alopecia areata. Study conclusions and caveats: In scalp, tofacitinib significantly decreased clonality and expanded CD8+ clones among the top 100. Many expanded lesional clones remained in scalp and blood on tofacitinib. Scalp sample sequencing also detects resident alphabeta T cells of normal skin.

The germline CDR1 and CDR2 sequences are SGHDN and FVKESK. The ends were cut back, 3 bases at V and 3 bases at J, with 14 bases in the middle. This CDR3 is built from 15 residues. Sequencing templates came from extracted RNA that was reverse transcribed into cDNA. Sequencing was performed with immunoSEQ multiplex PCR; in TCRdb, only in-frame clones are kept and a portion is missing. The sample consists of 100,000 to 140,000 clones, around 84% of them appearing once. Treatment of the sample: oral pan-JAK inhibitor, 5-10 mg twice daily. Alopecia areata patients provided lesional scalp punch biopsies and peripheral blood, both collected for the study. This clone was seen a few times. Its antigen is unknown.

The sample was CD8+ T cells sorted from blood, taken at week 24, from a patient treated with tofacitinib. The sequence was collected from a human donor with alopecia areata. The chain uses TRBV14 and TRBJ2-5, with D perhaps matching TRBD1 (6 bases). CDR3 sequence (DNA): TGTGCCAGCAGCCACCCTCGGAGACAGGAAGAGACCCAGTACTTC. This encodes CASSHPRRQEETQYF.